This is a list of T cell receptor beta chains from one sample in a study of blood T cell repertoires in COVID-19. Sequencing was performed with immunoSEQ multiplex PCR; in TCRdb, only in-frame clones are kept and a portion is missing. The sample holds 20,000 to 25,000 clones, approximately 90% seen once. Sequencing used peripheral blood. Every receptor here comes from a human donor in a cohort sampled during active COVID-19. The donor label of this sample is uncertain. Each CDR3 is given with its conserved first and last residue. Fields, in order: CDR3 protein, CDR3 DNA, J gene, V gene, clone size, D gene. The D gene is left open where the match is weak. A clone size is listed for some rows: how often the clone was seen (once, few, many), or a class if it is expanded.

CDR3: CASSPPELGDQNIQYF; DNA: TGTGCCAGCTCACCACCGGAGTTAGGGGATCAAAACATTCAGTACTTC; J: TRBJ2-4; V: TRBV18; size: NA; D: NA
CDR3: CASSLEASGAYEQYF; DNA: TGTGCCAGCAGCTTAGAAGCTAGCGGTGCCTACGAGCAGTACTTC; J: TRBJ2-7; V: TRBV11-3; size: NA; D: TRBD2
CDR3: CASSVEDRGDEQYF; DNA: TGTGCCAGCAGCGTAGAGGACAGGGGAGACGAGCAGTACTTC; J: TRBJ2-7; V: TRBV9; size: once; D: TRBD1
CDR3: CASSPGTSGTTDTQYF; DNA: TGTGCCAGCTCACCCGGAACTAGCGGGACTACAGATACGCAGTATTTT; J: TRBJ2-3; V: TRBV18; size: NA; D: TRBD2
CDR3: CASSVRGIDTGELFF; DNA: TGTGCCAGCAGCGTGCGGGGGATAGACACCGGGGAGCTGTTTTTT; J: TRBJ2-2; V: TRBV11-3; size: NA; D: TRBD2
CDR3: CASTLPGDNSPLHF; DNA: TGTGCCAGCACCCTGCCGGGGGACAATTCACCCCTCCACTTT; J: TRBJ1-6; V: TRBV5-4; size: NA; D: NA
CDR3: CASAGTSGKNEQFF; DNA: TGCGCCAGTGCCGGGACTAGCGGAAAAAATGAGCAGTTCTTC; J: TRBJ2-1; V: TRBV5-1; size: NA; D: TRBD2
CDR3: CASSLASFAGELFF; DNA: TGTGCCAGCAGTTTAGCTAGTTTCGCCGGGGAGCTGTTTTTT; J: TRBJ2-2; V: TRBV27; size: NA; D: NA
CDR3: CASSLTWDYGYTF; DNA: TGTGCCAGCAGCTTGACTTGGGACTATGGCTACACCTTC; J: TRBJ1-2; V: TRBV7-8; size: NA; D: NA
CDR3: CASSRQGSTDTQYF; DNA: TGCGCCAGCAGTCGGCAGGGGAGCACAGATACGCAGTATTTT; J: TRBJ2-3; V: TRBV5-1; size: NA; D: NA
CDR3: CASSPGTGVLGETQYF; DNA: TGTGCCAGCTCACCCGGGACAGGGGTCTTGGGGGAGACCCAGTACTTC; J: TRBJ2-5; V: TRBV18; size: NA; D: TRBD1
CDR3: CASSPTTGYGTEAFF; DNA: TGTGCCAGCAGCCCGACGACAGGGTATGGCACTGAAGCTTTCTTT; J: TRBJ1-1; V: TRBV5-5; size: once; D: TRBD1
CDR3: CASSSQETQYF; DNA: TGTGCCAGCAGTTCTCAAGAGACCCAGTACTTC; J: TRBJ2-5; V: TRBV27; size: NA; D: NA
CDR3: CASSITGTSGNNEQYF; DNA: TGCGCCAGCAGCATAACAGGGACTAGCGGGAATAACGAGCAGTACTTC; J: TRBJ2-7; V: TRBV5-1; size: NA; D: TRBD2
CDR3: CASSHWGQGTSDTQYF; DNA: TGTGCCAGCAGCCATTGGGGACAGGGGACGTCAGATACGCAGTATTTT; J: TRBJ2-3; V: TRBV3-1/TRBV3-2; size: NA; D: TRBD1
CDR3: CASSSLLYGYTF; DNA: TGTGCCAGCAGCTCCTTATTATATGGCTACACCTTC; J: TRBJ1-2; V: TRBV28; size: NA; D: NA
CDR3: CASSLSADPGKAFF; DNA: TGTGCCAGCAGTTTATCGGCGGACCCGGGGAAAGCTTTCTTT; J: TRBJ1-1; V: TRBV28; size: NA; D: NA
CDR3: CASSPRGNRSPSYEQYF; DNA: TGTGCCAGCAGCCCCAGGGGGAACAGGTCCCCCTCCTACGAGCAGTACTTC; J: TRBJ2-7; V: TRBV7-8; size: NA; D: TRBD1
CDR3: CASSRGYRLSSGNTIYF; DNA: TGTGCCAGCAGCCGAGGTTACAGACTAAGCTCTGGAAACACCATATATTTT; J: TRBJ1-3; V: TRBV3-1/TRBV3-2; size: few; D: NA
CDR3: CASSLAPRGGETEAFF; DNA: TGCGCCAGCAGCTTGGCCCCCCGGGGGGGGGAGACTGAAGCTTTCTTT; J: TRBJ1-1; V: TRBV5-1; size: NA; D: NA
CDR3: CASSLDTAKNIQYF; DNA: TGCGCCAGCAGCTTGGATACTGCCAAAAACATTCAGTACTTC; J: TRBJ2-4; V: TRBV5-1; size: NA; D: NA
CDR3: CASSSDGRSENTEAFF; DNA: TGCGCCAGCAGCTCCGATGGGAGATCAGAGAACACTGAAGCTTTCTTT; J: TRBJ1-1; V: TRBV5-1; size: NA; D: NA
CDR3: CASSLAGREGPYNEQFF; DNA: TGTGCCAGCAGCTTAGCTGGGCGGGAGGGCCCCTACAATGAGCAGTTCTTC; J: TRBJ2-1; V: TRBV7-3; size: NA; D: TRBD2
CDR3: CASSPRQDPNEKLFF; DNA: TGTGCCAGCAGCCCCCGACAGGACCCTAATGAAAAACTGTTTTTT; J: TRBJ1-4; V: TRBV9; size: NA; D: NA
CDR3: CASSYSEEAGFF; DNA: TGTGCCAGCAGTTACTCGGAAGAAGCAGGCTTCTTC; J: TRBJ2-1; V: TRBV6-6; size: NA; D: NA
CDR3: CSVEDAGGTNEKLFF; DNA: TGCAGCGTTGAAGATGCAGGGGGTACCAATGAAAAACTGTTTTTT; J: TRBJ1-4; V: TRBV29-1; size: NA; D: TRBD1
CDR3: CASSLDTGGGTEAFF; DNA: TGTGCCAGCAGCTTAGATACAGGGGGCGGCACTGAAGCTTTCTTT; J: TRBJ1-1; V: TRBV7-8; size: NA; D: TRBD1
CDR3: CASKRTSGRARETQYF; DNA: TGCGCCAGCAAAAGGACTAGCGGGAGGGCGCGGGAGACCCAGTACTTC; J: TRBJ2-5; V: TRBV10-2; size: once; D: TRBD2
CDR3: CASRSSGTETQYF; DNA: TGTGCCAGTAGGAGTAGCGGTACGGAGACCCAGTACTTC; J: TRBJ2-5; V: TRBV19; size: NA; D: NA
CDR3: CASSFDRGLGNTIYF; DNA: TGTGCCAGCAGCTTCGACAGGGGGCTCGGAAACACCATATATTTT; J: TRBJ1-3; V: TRBV5-4; size: NA; D: TRBD1
CDR3: CASSPRGKGADTEAFF; DNA: TGTGCCAGCAGCCCCAGGGGTAAGGGCGCGGACACTGAAGCTTTCTTT; J: TRBJ1-1; V: TRBV11-2; size: NA; D: NA
CDR3: CASSLQETQYF; DNA: TGTGCCAGCAGTTTACAGGAGACCCAGTACTTC; J: TRBJ2-5; V: TRBV28; size: few; D: NA
CDR3: CASSQDDVTSSYNEQFF; DNA: TGTGCCAGCAGCCAAGATGACGTGACTAGCTCCTACAATGAGCAGTTCTTC; J: TRBJ2-1; V: TRBV3-1/TRBV3-2; size: NA; D: NA
CDR3: CASSARDSGNIQYF; DNA: TGTGCCAGCAGCGCCCGGGACTCGGGTAACATTCAGTACTTC; J: TRBJ2-4; V: TRBV9; size: NA; D: NA
CDR3: CSASGGETQYF; DNA: TGCAGTGCGAGCGGCGGGGAGACCCAGTACTTC; J: TRBJ2-5; V: TRBV20-1; size: once; D: NA
CDR3: CASSYSGGTGETQYF; DNA: TGTGCCAGCAGTTACTCTGGCGGGACCGGGGAGACCCAGTACTTC; J: TRBJ2-5; V: TRBV6-6; size: NA; D: NA
CDR3: CASSRGRPDTGELFF; DNA: TGTGCCAGCAGCCGAGGAAGACCGGACACCGGGGAGCTGTTTTTT; J: TRBJ2-2; V: TRBV14; size: NA; D: NA
CDR3: CASSQSRPLTREDAGELFF; DNA: TGCGCCAGCAGTCAATCTCGGCCACTTACCCGGGAAGACGCCGGGGAGCTGTTTTTT; J: TRBJ2-2; V: TRBV23-1; size: NA; D: NA
CDR3: CASSHPSQYPSYEQYF; DNA: TGCGCCAGCAGTCACCCCTCACAATATCCCTCCTACGAGCAGTACTTC; J: TRBJ2-7; V: TRBV23-1; size: NA; D: NA
CDR3: CASSLTGLAGGPGVETQYF; DNA: TGTGCCAGCAGCTTAACCGGACTAGCGGGAGGGCCCGGTGTGGAGACCCAGTACTTC; J: TRBJ2-5; V: TRBV11-2; size: NA; D: TRBD2
CDR3: CASSQDSWAEQYF; DNA: TGTGCCAGCAGCCAAGATTCATGGGCCGAGCAGTACTTC; J: TRBJ2-7; V: TRBV14; size: NA; D: NA
CDR3: CASSLQPSPPRIRELFF; DNA: TGTGCCAGCAGCTTACAGCCTAGCCCCCCGAGGATCCGGGAGCTGTTTTTT; J: TRBJ2-2; V: TRBV7-9; size: NA; D: NA
CDR3: CASLGLAGDYEQYF; DNA: TGCGCCAGCCTGGGACTAGCGGGAGATTACGAGCAGTACTTC; J: TRBJ2-7; V: TRBV10-2; size: once; D: TRBD2
CDR3: CASSPGTSGRSTDTQYF; DNA: TGTGCCAGCAGCCCAGGGACTAGCGGGAGAAGCACAGATACGCAGTATTTT; J: TRBJ2-3; V: TRBV7-3; size: NA; D: TRBD2
CDR3: CASSLGTDGYEQYF; DNA: TGTGCCAGCAGCTTGGGGACAGACGGCTACGAGCAGTACTTC; J: TRBJ2-7; V: TRBV5-4; size: few; D: NA
CDR3: CASSLLGLAGVTGELFF; DNA: TGTGCCAGCAGCCTCCTCGGACTAGCGGGAGTGACCGGGGAGCTGTTTTTT; J: TRBJ2-2; V: TRBV5-4; size: NA; D: TRBD2
CDR3: CASGTGTADNEQFF; DNA: TGTGCCAGCGGAACCGGGACAGCGGACAATGAGCAGTTCTTC; J: TRBJ2-1; V: TRBV11-2; size: NA; D: TRBD1